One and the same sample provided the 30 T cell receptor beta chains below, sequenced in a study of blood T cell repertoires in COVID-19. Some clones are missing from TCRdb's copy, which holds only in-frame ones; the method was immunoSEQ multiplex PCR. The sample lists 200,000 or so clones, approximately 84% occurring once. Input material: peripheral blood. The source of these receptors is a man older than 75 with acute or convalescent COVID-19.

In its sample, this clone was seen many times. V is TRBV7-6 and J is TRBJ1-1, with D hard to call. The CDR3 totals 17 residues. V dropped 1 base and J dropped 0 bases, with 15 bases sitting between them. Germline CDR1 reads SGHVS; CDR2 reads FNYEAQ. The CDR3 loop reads CASSLESQIDMNTEAFF. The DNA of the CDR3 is TGTGCCAGCAGCTTAGAGTCCCAGATTGATATGAACACTGAAGCTTTCTTT.

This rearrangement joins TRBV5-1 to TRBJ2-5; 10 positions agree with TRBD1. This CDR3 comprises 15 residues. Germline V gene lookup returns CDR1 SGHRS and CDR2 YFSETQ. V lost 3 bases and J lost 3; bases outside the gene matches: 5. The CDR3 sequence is CASSWTGTGEETQYF. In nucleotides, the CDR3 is TGCGCCAGCAGCTGGACCGGGACAGGGGAAGAGACCCAGTACTTC. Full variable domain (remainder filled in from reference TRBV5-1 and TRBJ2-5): KAGVTQTPRYLIKTRGQQVTLSCSPISGHRSVSWYQQTPGQGLQFLFEYFSETQRNKGNFPGRFSGRQFSNSRSEMNVSTLELGDSALYLCASSWTGTGEETQYFGPGTRLLVL.

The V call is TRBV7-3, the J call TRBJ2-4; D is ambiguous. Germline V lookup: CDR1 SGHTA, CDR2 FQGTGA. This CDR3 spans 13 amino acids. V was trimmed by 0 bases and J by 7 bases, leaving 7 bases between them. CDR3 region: CASSLTRDNIQYF. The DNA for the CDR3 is TGTGCCAGCAGCTTAACCCGCGATAACATTCAGTACTTC.

Here the CDR3 reads CASSRLAGGADTQYF. CDR3 bases: TGTGCCAGCTCAAGACTAGCGGGAGGGGCAGATACGCAGTATTTT. The chain couples TRBV18 to TRBJ2-3; TRBD2 aligns across 14 bases. Losses at the gene ends were 5 bases for V and 4 bases for J; bases not matched to a gene: 2. Germline lookup yields CDR1 KGHSH and CDR2 LQKENI. The CDR3 contains 15 residues.

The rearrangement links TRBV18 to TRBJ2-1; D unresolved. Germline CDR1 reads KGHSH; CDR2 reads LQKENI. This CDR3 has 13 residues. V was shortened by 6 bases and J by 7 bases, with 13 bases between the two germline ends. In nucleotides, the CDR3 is TGTGCCAGCTCCCCGAGAAACCCAAATGAGCAGTTCTTC. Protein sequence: CASSPRNPNEQFF.

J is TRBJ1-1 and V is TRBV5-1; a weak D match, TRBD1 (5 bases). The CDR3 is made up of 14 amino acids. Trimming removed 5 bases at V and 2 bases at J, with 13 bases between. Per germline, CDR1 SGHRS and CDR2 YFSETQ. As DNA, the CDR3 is TGCGCCAGCAGAACCGGGACTGAAAACACTGAAGCTTTCTTT. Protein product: CASRTGTENTEAFF.

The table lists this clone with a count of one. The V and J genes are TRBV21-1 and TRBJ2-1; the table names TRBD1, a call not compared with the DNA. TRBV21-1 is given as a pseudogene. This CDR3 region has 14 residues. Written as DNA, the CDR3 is TGTGCCATTCTCACAGGGTCCTCCTACAATGAGCAGTTCTTC. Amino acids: CAILTGSSYNEQFF.

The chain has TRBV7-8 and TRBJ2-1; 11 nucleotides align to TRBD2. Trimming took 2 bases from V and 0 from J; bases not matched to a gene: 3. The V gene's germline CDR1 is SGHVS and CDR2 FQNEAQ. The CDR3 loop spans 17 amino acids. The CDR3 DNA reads TGTGCCAGCAGCTTATTAGCGGGAGGGCCCTCCTACAATGAGCAGTTCTTC. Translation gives CASSLLAGGPSYNEQFF.

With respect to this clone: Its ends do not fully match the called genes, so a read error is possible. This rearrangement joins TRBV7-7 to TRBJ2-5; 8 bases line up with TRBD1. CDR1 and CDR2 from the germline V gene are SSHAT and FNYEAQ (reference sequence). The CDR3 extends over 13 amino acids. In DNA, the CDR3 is TGTGCTAGCAGCCGGACAGGGTTGGAGACCCAGTACTTC. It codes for CASSRTGLETQYF. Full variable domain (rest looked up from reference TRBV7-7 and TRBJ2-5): GAGVSQSPRYKVTKRGQDVTLRCDPISSHATLYWYQQALGQGPEFLTYFNYEAQPDKSGLPSDRFSAERPEGSISTLTIQRTEQRDSAMYRCASSRTGLETQYFGPGTRLLVL.

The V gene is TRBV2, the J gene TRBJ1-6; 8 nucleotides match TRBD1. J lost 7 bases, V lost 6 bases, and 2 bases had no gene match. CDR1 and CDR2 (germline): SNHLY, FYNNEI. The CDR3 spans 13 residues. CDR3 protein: CASRRTGNSPLHF. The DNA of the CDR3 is TGTGCCAGCAGGCGGACAGGGAATTCACCCCTCCACTTT.

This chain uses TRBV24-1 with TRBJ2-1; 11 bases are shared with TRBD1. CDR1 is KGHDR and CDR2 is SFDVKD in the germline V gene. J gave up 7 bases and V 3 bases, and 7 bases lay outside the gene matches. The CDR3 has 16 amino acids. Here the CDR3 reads CATSDTRTGGRNEQFF. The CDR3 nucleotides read TGTGCCACCAGTGATACCCGGACAGGGGGCCGTAATGAGCAGTTCTTC.

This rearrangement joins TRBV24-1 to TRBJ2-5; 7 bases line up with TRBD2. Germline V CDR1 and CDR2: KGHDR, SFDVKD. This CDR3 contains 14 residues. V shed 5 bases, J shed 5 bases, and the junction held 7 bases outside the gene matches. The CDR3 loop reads CATSGVDGGETQYF. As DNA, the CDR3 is TGTGCCACCAGTGGTGTCGACGGGGGGGAGACCCAGTACTTC.

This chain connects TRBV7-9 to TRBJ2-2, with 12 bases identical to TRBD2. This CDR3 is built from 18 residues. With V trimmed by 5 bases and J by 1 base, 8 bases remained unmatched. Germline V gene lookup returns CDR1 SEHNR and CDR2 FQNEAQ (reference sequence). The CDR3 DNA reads TGTGCCAGCAGCGTTAGAGGACTAGCGGGAATGAACACCGGGGAGCTGTTTTTT. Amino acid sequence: CASSVRGLAGMNTGELFF.

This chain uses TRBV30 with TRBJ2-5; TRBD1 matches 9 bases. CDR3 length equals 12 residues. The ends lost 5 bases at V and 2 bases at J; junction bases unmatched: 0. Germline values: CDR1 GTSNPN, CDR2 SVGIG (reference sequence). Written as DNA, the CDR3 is TGTGCCTGGGACAGGGGGCAAGAGACCCAGTACTTC. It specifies CAWDRGQETQYF.

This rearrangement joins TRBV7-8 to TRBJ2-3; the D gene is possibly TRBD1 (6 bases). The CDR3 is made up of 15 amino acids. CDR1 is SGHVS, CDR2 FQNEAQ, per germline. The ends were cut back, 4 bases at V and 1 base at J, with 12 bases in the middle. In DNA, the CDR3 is TGTGCCAGCAGCTCACAGGGAAGGGGCACAGATACGCAGTATTTT. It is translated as CASSSQGRGTDTQYF.

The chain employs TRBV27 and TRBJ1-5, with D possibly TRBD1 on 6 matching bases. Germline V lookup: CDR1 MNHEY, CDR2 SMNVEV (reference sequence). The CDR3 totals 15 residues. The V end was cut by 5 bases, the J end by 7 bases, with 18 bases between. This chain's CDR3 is CASSAIPGDHQPQHF. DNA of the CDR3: TGTGCCAGCAGTGCTATACCAGGGGACCACCAGCCCCAGCATTTT.

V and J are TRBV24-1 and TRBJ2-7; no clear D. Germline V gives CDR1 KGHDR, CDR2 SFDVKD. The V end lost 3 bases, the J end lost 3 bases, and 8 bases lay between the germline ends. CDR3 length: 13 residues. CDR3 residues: CATSDAGFYEQYV. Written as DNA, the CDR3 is TGTGCCACCAGTGATGCAGGATTCTACGAGCAGTACGTC.

CDR3 in DNA: TGTGCCAGCAGTGAAGGCGGGGCTTACGAGCAGTACGTC. Translation gives CASSEGGAYEQYV. The rearrangement joins TRBV6-1 to TRBJ2-7, with a weak D call TRBD2 (6 bases). Germline CDR1 MNHNS, CDR2 SASEGT. This CDR3 has 13 amino acids. Trimming removed 1 base from V and 4 bases from J, with 8 bases in between.

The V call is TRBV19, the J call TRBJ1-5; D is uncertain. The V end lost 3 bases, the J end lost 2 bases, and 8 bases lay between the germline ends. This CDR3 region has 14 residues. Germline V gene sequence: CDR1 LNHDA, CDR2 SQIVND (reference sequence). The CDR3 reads CASSMAGGNQPQHF. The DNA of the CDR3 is TGTGCCAGTAGTATGGCGGGAGGCAATCAGCCCCAGCATTTT.

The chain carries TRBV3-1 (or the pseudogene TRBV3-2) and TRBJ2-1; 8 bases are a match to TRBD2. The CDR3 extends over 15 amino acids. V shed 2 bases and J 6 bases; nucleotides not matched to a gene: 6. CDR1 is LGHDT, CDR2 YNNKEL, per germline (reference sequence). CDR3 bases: TGTGCCAGCAGCCAACCTAGCGGGTTATCCAATGAGCAGTTCTTC. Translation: CASSQPSGLSNEQFF.

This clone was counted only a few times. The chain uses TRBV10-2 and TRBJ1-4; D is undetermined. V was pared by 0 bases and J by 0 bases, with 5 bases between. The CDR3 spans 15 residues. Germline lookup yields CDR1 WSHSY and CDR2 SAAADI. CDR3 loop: CASSESGATNEKLFF. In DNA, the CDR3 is TGCGCCAGCAGTGAGTCCGGAGCAACTAATGAAAAACTGTTTTTT.

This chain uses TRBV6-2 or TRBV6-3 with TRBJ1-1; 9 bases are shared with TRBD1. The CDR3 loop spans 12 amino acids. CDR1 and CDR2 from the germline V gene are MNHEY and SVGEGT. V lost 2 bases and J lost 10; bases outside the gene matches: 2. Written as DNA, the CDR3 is TGTGCCAGCAGTTACGAGACAGGGGGAGCTTTCTTT. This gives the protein CASSYETGGAFF.

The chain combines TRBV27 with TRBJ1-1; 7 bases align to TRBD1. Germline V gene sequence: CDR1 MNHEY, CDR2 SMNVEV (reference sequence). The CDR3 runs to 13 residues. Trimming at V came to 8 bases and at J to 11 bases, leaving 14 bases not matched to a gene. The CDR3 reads CASANVGQAGAFF. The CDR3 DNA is TGTGCCAGCGCCAACGTCGGACAGGCCGGGGCTTTCTTT.

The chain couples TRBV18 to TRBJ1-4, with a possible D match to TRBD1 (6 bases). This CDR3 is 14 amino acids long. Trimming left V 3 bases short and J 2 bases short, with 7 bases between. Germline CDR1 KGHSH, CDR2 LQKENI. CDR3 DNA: TGTGCCAGCTCACCCCAGGGGACTAATGAAAAACTGTTTTTT. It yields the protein CASSPQGTNEKLFF.

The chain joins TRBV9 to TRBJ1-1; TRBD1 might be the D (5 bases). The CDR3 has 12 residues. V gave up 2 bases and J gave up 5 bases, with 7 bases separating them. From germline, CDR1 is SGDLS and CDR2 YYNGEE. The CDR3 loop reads CASSVGGTEAFF. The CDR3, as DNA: TGTGCCAGCAGCGTTGGGGGGACTGAAGCTTTCTTT.

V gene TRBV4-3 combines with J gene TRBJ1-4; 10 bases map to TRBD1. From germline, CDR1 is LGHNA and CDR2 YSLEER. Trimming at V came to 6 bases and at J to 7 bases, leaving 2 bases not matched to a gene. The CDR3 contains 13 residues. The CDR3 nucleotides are TGCGCCAGCAGGGGACAGGGGACTGAAAAACTGTTTTTT. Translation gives CASRGQGTEKLFF.

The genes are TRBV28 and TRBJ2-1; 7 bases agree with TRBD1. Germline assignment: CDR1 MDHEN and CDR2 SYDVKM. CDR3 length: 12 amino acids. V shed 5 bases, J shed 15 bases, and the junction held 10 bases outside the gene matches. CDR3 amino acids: CASSPRTGSGFF. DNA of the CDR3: TGTGCCAGCAGTCCGAGGACAGGCAGTGGGTTCTTC.

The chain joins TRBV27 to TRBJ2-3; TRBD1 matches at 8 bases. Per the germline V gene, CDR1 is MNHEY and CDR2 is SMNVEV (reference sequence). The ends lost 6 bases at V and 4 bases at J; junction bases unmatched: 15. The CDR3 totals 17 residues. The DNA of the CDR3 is TGTGCCAGCAGAAACCTTGGACAGGGAAAGATTTCAGATACGCAGTATTTT. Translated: CASRNLGQGKISDTQYF.

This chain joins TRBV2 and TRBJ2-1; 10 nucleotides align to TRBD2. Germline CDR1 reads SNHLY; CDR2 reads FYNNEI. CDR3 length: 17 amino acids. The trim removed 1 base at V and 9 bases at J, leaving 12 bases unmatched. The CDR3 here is CASSEGRLAGAKGEQFF. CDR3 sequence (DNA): TGTGCCAGCAGTGAAGGTCGGCTAGCGGGAGCAAAGGGTGAGCAGTTCTTC.

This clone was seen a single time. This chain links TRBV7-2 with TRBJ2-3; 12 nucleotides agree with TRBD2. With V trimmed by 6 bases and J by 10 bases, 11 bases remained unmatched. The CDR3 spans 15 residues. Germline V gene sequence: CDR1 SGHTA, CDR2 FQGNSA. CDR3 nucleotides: TGTGCCAGCAGACCGACTAGCGGGAGTGGTGGGGCGCAGTATTTT. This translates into CASRPTSGSGGAQYF.